Below, 13 T cell receptor beta chains from the same sample are listed, as sequenced in a study of control samples from healthy donors and cancer patients. TCRdb's copy holds only in-frame clones and misses some; the assay was immunoSEQ multiplex PCR. Of roughly 92,000 clones listed, 85% to 90% are singletons. Sample: blood. These receptors were taken from an older woman in good health.

The chain joins TRBV5-1 to TRBJ2-5; D is undetermined. Trimming stripped 1 base from V and 2 bases from J, with 9 bases between. Germline-derived CDR1 and CDR2 are SGHRS and YFSETQ. The CDR3 consists of 14 residues. CDR3 protein: CASSLWQPQETQYF. In DNA form, the CDR3 reads TGCGCCAGCAGCTTGTGGCAGCCACAAGAGACCCAGTACTTC.

This chain uses TRBV19 with TRBJ2-6; D is ambiguous. This CDR3 is built from 13 residues. Trimming cost V 3 bases and J 1 base, with 1 base left between them. The germline CDR1 and CDR2 sequences are LNHDA and SQIVND (reference sequence). The CDR3 reads CASSISGANVLTF. The CDR3 DNA sequence: TGTGCCAGTAGTATTTCTGGGGCCAACGTCCTGACTTTC.

The chain uses TRBV11-2 and TRBJ2-1, with TRBD1 as a possible D gene (6 bases). CDR1 is SGHAT, CDR2 FQNNGV, per germline. The V end was cut by 5 bases, the J end by 6 bases, with 17 bases between. The length of the CDR3 is 15 residues. The CDR3 bases are TGTGCCAGCAGCACGGGACACAGCGCGGGCAATGAGCAGTTCTTC. Translating gives CASSTGHSAGNEQFF.

The chain links TRBV5-1 to TRBJ2-5, with TRBD1 matching over 8 bases. This CDR3 spans 14 amino acids. V lost 0 bases and J lost 4; bases outside the gene matches: 2. The germline gives CDR1 SGHRS, CDR2 YFSETQ. CDR3 nucleotide sequence: TGCGCCAGCAGCTTGGTACAGGGGGGAGAGACCCAGTACTTC. It is translated as CASSLVQGGETQYF. Filled out from reference TRBV5-1 and TRBJ2-5, the complete variable domain reads KAGVTQTPRYLIKTRGQQVTLSCSPISGHRSVSWYQQTPGQGLQFLFEYFSETQRNKGNFPGRFSGRQFSNSRSEMNVSTLELGDSALYLCASSLVQGGETQYFGPGTRLLVL.

The table lists this clone with a few counts. The chain is built from TRBV13 and TRBJ1-5; D perhaps matches TRBD1 (6 bases). Germline-derived CDR1 and CDR2 are PRHDT and FYEKMQ (reference sequence). This CDR3 has 12 amino acids. V lost 5 bases and J 6 bases, leaving 8 bases between the germline ends. CDR3 sequence (DNA): TGTGCCAGCAGCATCAGGGGTCAGCCCCAGCATTTT. Translating it yields CASSIRGQPQHF.

The J gene is TRBJ1-3, the V gene TRBV24-1, with TRBD1 identical over 7 bases. The V and J ends lost 8 bases and 0 bases, in that order; junction bases with no gene match: 9. CDR1 is KGHDR, CDR2 SFDVKD, per germline. There are 16 residues in the CDR3. The CDR3 region is CATIPGQLYSGNTIYF. Written as DNA, the CDR3 is TGTGCCACCATTCCGGGACAGCTTTACTCTGGAAACACCATATATTTT.

This clone was seen more than once but under ten times. V and J are TRBV5-4 and TRBJ1-2; a weak D match, TRBD1 (6 bases). The germline CDR1 and CDR2 sequences are SGHNT and YYREEE (reference sequence). This CDR3 contains 14 residues. With 3 bases removed from V and 4 bases from J, the gap between germline ends came to 13 bases. The CDR3 DNA reads as TGTGCCAGCAGCTCCCCCGGACAGCCCTATGGCTACACCTTC. It specifies CASSSPGQPYGYTF. The complete variable domain, with remaining parts taken from reference TRBV5-4 and TRBJ1-2, reads ETGVTQSPTHLIKTRGQQVTLRCSSQSGHNTVSWYQQALGQGPQFIFQYYREEENGRGNFPPRFSGLQFPNYSSELNVNALELDDSALYLCASSSPGQPYGYTFGSGTRLTVV.

This chain joins TRBV30 and TRBJ1-1, with D maybe TRBD1 (5 bases). CDR1 and CDR2 from the germline V gene are GTSNPN and SVGIG (reference sequence). The CDR3 loop spans 13 amino acids. Trimming removed 2 bases at V and 4 bases at J, with 11 bases between. The CDR3 nucleotides are TGTGCCTGGAGTACGGGGGGTAGCACTGAAGCTTTCTTT. As protein: CAWSTGGSTEAFF.

The V call is TRBV7-2, the J call TRBJ1-1; D is perhaps TRBD1 (6 bases). Trimming shortened V by 0 bases and J by 5 bases, and 16 bases separated the two germline ends. Looked up from germline, CDR1 is SGHTA and CDR2 is FQGNSA. This CDR3 has 16 amino acids. The CDR3 nucleotides are TGTGCCAGCAGCTTAGCCCGAACAGGGTGGATTACTGAAGCTTTCTTT. This codes for CASSLARTGWITEAFF.

The genes are TRBV28 and TRBJ1-2; 7 bases agree with TRBD1. CDR3 size: 14 residues. Per germline, CDR1 MDHEN and CDR2 SYDVKM. V was pared by 1 base and J by 8 bases, with 7 bases of the junction left unmatched. CDR3: CASSLYRGFGGYTF. CDR3 in DNA: TGTGCCAGCAGTTTATACAGGGGATTCGGGGGCTACACCTTC.

The CDR3 bases are TGTGCCAGCAGCTTAGGACTAGCGGGTCCATCAGATACGCAGTATTTT. Residues: CASSLGLAGPSDTQYF. The rearrangement links TRBV5-4 to TRBJ2-3; TRBD2 agrees at 11 bases. Trimming removed 2 bases from V and 4 bases from J; junction bases left unmatched: 6. CDR3 length: 16 amino acids. Germline values: CDR1 SGHNT, CDR2 YYREEE (reference sequence).

V and J are TRBV30 and TRBJ1-1; no definite D call. Germline CDR1 is GTSNPN and CDR2 is SVGIG (reference sequence). CDR3 length: 15 amino acids. Trimming took off 1 base at V and 11 bases at J, with 23 bases between the two ends. The CDR3: CAWSGAQSAVVPAFF. The DNA of the CDR3 is TGTGCCTGGAGTGGCGCCCAAAGTGCGGTTGTGCCGGCTTTCTTT.

V is TRBV7-9 and J is TRBJ2-1, with a weak D call TRBD2 (5 bases). The germline CDR1 and CDR2 sequences are SEHNR and FQNEAQ (reference sequence). The V gene lost 3 bases and the J gene lost 6 bases, with 24 bases spanning the gap. The CDR3 extends over 18 amino acids. CDR3 sequence reads: CASSFKSGERSALNEQFF. As DNA, the CDR3 is TGTGCCAGCAGCTTTAAGTCCGGGGAGCGTTCGGCCCTCAATGAGCAGTTCTTC. Full variable domain (rest looked up from reference TRBV7-9 and TRBJ2-1): DTGVSQNPRHKITKRGQNVTFRCDPISEHNRLYWYRQTLGQGPEFLTYFQNEAQLEKSRLLSDRFSAERPKGSFSTLEIQRTEQGDSAMYLCASSFKSGERSALNEQFFGPGTRLTVL.